This T cell receptor beta chain was profiled in a study of blood T cell repertoires in COVID-19. Overall study: Samples came from the United States, Italy and Spain, spanning acute and convalescent COVID-19. T cells, B-cell-depleted T cells, or PBMCs provided the cDNA or gDNA that served as material.

The assay was immunoSEQ multiplex PCR, and TCRdb's table has in-frame clones only and misses some. The repertoire has 500,000 to 600,000 clones, 70% to 90% of them found once; the top ten carry around 7.8%. CDR3 size: 15 residues. The germline CDR1 and CDR2 sequences are SGDLS and YYNGEE. Trimming removed 0 bases from V and 0 bases from J, with 9 bases in between. This TCR was sampled from a woman aged 45-65 years with COVID-19, enrolled during active disease. Sequenced: peripheral blood. The V gene is TRBV9, the J gene TRBJ1-1; D remains ambiguous. CDR3 sequence (DNA): TGTGCCAGCAGCGTAGAGTCCAGGCTGAACACTGAAGCTTTCTTT. This gives the protein CASSVESRLNTEAFF.